This T cell receptor beta chain emerged from a study of breast tumors, draining lymph nodes, adjacent tissues. Breast cancer patients provided tissue from their axillary draining lymph nodes. Broader study findings: Luminal-like breast cancer showed significantly greater tumor-nontumor repertoire similarity than basal-like breast cancer did. Tumor T cell lymph node origin was a supported hypothesis, not proven. Tumor repertoires ranked between lymph nodes and nontumor tissue in diversity, with V and J gene preferences.

Via MiXCR, TCRdb re-called the multiplex PCR reads, giving one row per CDR3 protein. The sample shows more than 250,000 distinct CDR3 sequences, over 25% of them seen only once. As for this clonotype: Its antigen is still unknown.

With 5 bases removed from V and 6 bases from J, the gap between germline ends came to 11 bases. Germline CDR1 and CDR2: KGHSH and LQKENI. The CDR3 is made up of 13 amino acids. The chain links TRBV18 to TRBJ1-5; D ambiguous. The sample comprised axillary lymph node tissue. The clonotype originates from a female donor with breast cancer. Some clones in this sample may be carry-over from other donors' samples. The CDR3 bases are TGTGCCAGCTCAAGTGAGGGAGCTCAGCCCCAGCATTTT. Protein: CASSSEGAQPQHF.